What follows are 5 T cell receptor beta chains derived from one specimen sequenced in a study of breast tumors, draining lymph nodes, adjacent tissues. TCRdb re-called the multiplex PCR reads through MiXCR, storing one row per CDR3 protein. The table has approximately 52,000 distinct CDR3 sequences, 35% to 50% seen once. Source material: breast tumor tissue. The receptor set was obtained from a female donor with breast cancer. Some clones in this sample may be carry-over from other donors' samples.

Remarks on this clonotype: It is likely a read error, because the conserved phenylalanine at the end of the CDR3 is missing. The rearrangement joins TRBV7-9 to TRBJ1-1; D is undetermined. The germline V and J ends were trimmed by 0 bases and 3 bases, with 11 bases remaining between them. CDR3 length: 15 amino acids. Germline CDR1 SEHNR, CDR2 FQNEAQ (reference sequence). CDR3 residues: CASSLALGRDTEAFC. The CDR3 DNA is TGTGCCAGCAGCTTAGCCTTGGGGAGAGACACTGAAGCTTTCTGT.

Comment on this clonotype: No DNA is shown, since the ends of the CDR3 on it are uncertain; the CDR3 is the one TCRdb lists. The rearrangement joins TRBV7-2 to TRBJ2-1; TRBD2, the table's D call, lacks a check against the DNA. Germline values: CDR1 SGHTA, CDR2 FQGNSA. The CDR3 spans 11 residues, counting both ends. CDR3 in amino acids: CASSLVAGGTF.

This clonotype was detected only once. One end of the junction fails to match germline, which may point to a read error. In nucleotides, the CDR3 is TGTGCCAGCAGCTTAGCAGGGGGTCAGTTAAACTTC. This gives the protein CASSLAGGQLNF. V and J are TRBV7-9 and TRBJ2-5; D may be TRBD1 (6 bases). Germline-derived CDR1 and CDR2 are SEHNR and FQNEAQ (reference sequence). The CDR3 extends over 12 amino acids.

This clonotype was counted only a few times. The chain joins TRBV5-1 to TRBJ1-1; weak D call: TRBD1 (6 bases). The ends were cut back, 2 bases at V and 1 base at J, with 12 bases in the middle. Germline CDR1 reads SGHRS; CDR2 reads YFSETQ. This CDR3 contains 15 residues. The CDR3 here is CASSFETGGNTEAFF. Here the CDR3 DNA reads TGCGCCAGCAGCTTTGAGACAGGAGGGAACACTGAAGCTTTCTTT.

This clonotype showed up just once. The chain's CDR3 is CSAYRGTNANNEKLFF. In DNA, the CDR3 is TGCAGCGCCTACAGGGGAACCAACGCAAATAATGAAAAACTGTTTTTT. The chain links TRBV29-1 to TRBJ1-4; 7 positions agree with TRBD1. J was trimmed by 4 bases and V by 7 bases; bases with no gene match: 15. This CDR3 comprises 16 residues. Germline V gene lookup returns CDR1 SQVTM and CDR2 ANQGSEA.